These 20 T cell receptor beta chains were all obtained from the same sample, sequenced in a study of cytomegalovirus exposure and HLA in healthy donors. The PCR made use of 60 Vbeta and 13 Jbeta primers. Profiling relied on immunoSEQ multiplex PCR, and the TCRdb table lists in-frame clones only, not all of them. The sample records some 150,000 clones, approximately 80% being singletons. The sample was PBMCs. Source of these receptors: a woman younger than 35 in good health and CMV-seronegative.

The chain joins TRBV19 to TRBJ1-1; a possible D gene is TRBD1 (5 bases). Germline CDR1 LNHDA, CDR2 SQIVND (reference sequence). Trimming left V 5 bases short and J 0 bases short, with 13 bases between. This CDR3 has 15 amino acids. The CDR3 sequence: CASSFYGHLNTEAFF. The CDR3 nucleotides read TGTGCCAGTAGTTTTTATGGACACCTGAACACTGAAGCTTTCTTT.

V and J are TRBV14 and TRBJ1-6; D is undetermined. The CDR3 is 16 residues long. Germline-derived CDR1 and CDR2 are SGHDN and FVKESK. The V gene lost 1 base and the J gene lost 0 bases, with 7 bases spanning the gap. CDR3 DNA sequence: TGTGCCAGCAGCCAAGTAGCCGGCTCCTATAATTCACCCCTCCACTTT. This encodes CASSQVAGSYNSPLHF.

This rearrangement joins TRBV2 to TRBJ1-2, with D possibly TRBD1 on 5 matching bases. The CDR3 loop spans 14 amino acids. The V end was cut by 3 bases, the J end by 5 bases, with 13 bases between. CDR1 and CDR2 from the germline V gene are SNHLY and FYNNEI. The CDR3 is CASSDRVGGYGYTF. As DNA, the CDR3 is TGTGCCAGCAGTGACAGGGTCGGAGGGTATGGCTACACCTTC.

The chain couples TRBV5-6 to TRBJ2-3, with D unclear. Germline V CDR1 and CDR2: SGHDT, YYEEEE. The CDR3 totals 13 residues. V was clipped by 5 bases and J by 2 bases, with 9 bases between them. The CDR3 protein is CASRPGHTDTQYF. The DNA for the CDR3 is TGTGCCAGCAGACCAGGCCACACAGATACGCAGTATTTT.

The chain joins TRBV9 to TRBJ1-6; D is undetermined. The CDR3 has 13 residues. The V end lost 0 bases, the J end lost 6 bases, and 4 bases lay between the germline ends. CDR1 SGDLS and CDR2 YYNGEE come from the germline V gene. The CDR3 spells CASSVEPNSPLHF. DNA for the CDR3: TGTGCCAGCAGCGTAGAGCCTAATTCACCCCTCCACTTT.

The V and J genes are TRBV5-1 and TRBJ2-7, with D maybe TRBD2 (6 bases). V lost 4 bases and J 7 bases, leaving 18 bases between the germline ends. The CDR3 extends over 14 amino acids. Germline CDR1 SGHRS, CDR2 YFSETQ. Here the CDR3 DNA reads TGCGCCAGCAGCCCCCACCCGGGGGTGGGGGAGCAGTACTTC. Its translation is CASSPHPGVGEQYF. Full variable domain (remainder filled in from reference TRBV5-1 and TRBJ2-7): KAGVTQTPRYLIKTRGQQVTLSCSPISGHRSVSWYQQTPGQGLQFLFEYFSETQRNKGNFPGRFSGRQFSNSRSEMNVSTLELGDSALYLCASSPHPGVGEQYFGPGTRLTVT.

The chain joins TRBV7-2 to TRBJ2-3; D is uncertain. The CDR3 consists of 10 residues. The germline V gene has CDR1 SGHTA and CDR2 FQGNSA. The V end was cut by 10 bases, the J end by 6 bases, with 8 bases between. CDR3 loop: CAITVDTQYF. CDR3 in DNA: TGTGCCATAACGGTGGATACGCAGTATTTT.

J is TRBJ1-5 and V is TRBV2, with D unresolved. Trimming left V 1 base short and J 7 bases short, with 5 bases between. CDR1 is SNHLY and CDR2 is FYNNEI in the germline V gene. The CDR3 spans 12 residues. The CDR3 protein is CASSEGAQPQHF. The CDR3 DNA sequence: TGTGCCAGCAGTGAAGGGGCCCAGCCCCAGCATTTT.

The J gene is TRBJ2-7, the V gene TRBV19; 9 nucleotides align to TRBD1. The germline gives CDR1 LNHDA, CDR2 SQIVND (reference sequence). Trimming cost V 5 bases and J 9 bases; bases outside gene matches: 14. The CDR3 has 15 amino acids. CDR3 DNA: TGTGCCAGTAGTCCCCCGGGGACAGGGTCGCGCGGGCAGTACTTC. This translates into CASSPPGTGSRGQYF.

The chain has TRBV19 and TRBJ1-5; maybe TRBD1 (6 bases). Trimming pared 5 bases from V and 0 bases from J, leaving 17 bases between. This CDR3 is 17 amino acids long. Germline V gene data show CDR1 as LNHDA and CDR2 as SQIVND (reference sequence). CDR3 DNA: TGTGCCAGTAGTCCAAGCGGGGGGGGGCATAGCAATCAGCCCCAGCATTTT. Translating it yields CASSPSGGGHSNQPQHF.

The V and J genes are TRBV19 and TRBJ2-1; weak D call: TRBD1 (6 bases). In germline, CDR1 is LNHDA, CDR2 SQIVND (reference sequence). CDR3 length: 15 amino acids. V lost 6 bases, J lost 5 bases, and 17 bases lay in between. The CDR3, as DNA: TGTGCCAGTAGCCAATCGACAGGACCTCACAATGAGCAGTTCTTC. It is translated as CASSQSTGPHNEQFF.

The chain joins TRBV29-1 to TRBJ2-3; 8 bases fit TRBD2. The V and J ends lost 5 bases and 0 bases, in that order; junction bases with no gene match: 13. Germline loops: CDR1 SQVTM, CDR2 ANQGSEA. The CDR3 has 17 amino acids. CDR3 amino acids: CSVRSRGGDSSTDTQYF. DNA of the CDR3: TGCAGCGTTAGAAGTCGGGGGGGGGACTCTAGCACAGATACGCAGTATTTT.

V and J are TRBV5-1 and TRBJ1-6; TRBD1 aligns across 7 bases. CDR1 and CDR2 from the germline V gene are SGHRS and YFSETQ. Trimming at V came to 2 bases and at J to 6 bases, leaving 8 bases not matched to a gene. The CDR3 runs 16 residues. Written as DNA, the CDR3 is TGCGCCAGCAGCTTCTACAGGGGTTACGGTAATTCACCCCTCCACTTT. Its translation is CASSFYRGYGNSPLHF.

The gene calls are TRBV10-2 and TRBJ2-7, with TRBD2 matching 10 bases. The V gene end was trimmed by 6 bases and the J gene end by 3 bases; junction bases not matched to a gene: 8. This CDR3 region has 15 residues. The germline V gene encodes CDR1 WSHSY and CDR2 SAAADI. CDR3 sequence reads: CASRDWTSGSYEQYF. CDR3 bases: TGCGCCAGCAGAGATTGGACTAGCGGAAGCTACGAGCAGTACTTC.

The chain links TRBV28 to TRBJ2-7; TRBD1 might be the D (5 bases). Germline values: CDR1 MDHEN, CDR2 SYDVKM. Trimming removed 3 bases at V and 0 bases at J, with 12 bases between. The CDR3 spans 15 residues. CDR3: CASSFRVQGSYEQYF. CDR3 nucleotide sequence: TGTGCCAGCAGTTTTAGGGTCCAGGGCTCCTACGAGCAGTACTTC. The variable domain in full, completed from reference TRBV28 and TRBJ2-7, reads DVKVTQSSRYLVKRTGEKVFLECVQDMDHENMFWYRQDPGLGLRLIYFSYDVKMKEKGDIPEGYSVSREKKERFSLILESASTNQTSMYLCASSFRVQGSYEQYFGPGTRLTVT.

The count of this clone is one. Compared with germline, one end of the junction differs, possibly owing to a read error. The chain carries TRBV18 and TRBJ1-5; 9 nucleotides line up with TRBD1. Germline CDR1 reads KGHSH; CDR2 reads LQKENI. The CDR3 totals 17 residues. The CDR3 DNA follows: TGTGCCAGCTCACTCACCTCACAGGGGGCACGGAATCCGCCCCAGCATTTT. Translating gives CASSLTSQGARNPPQHF.

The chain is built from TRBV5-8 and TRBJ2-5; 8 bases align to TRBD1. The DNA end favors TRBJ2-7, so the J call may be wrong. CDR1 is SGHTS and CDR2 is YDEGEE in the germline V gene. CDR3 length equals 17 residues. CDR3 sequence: CASSLTGLGQASYEQYF. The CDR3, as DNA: TGTGCCAGCAGCTTGACCGGACTGGGACAGGCCTCCTACGAGCAGTACTTC.

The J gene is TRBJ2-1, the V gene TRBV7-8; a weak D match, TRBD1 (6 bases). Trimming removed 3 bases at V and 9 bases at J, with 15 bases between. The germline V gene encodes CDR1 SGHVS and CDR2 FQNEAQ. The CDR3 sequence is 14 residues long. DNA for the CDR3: TGTGCCAGCAGCTTCGGGACACGGATGAGTGAGCAGTTCTTC. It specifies CASSFGTRMSEQFF.

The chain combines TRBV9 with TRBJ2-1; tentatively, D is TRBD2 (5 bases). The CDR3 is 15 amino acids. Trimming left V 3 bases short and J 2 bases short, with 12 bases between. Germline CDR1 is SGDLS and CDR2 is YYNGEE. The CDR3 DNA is TGTGCCAGCAGCGAAAGCGGCGCCGCCTACAATGAGCAGTTCTTC. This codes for CASSESGAAYNEQFF.

CDR3 sequence (DNA): TGTGCCAGCGGGGAGCAGACAGGGGGTCAAGAGACCCAGTACTTC. Protein product: CASGEQTGGQETQYF. The chain carries TRBV2 and TRBJ2-5; 9 positions match TRBD1. The CDR3 loop spans 15 amino acids. Germline-derived CDR1 and CDR2 are SNHLY and FYNNEI. V trimming: 8 bases; J trimming: 2 bases; junction bases outside the gene matches: 9. Complete variable domain (other parts from reference TRBV2 and TRBJ2-5): EPEVTQTPSHQVTQMGQEVILRCVPISNHLYFYWYRQILGQKVEFLVSFYNNEISEKSEIFDDQFSVERPDGSNFTLKIRSTKLEDSAMYFCASGEQTGGQETQYFGPGTRLLVL.